The present T cell receptor beta chain was sequenced within a study of vaccination effects on CD4 cells after COVID-19. Study in general: Sequencing in the ViraFEST assay came after antigen-specific CD4+ T cells had been expanded with viral peptide pools, which were used to stimulate PBMC. After about 2 million PBMC were placed in each well, they were cultured with roughly 11 IU/ml IL-2 and approximately 9.4 ug/ml peptides. Post-vaccine specimens arrived a median 72 days past the second dose. The study's findings and limits: At late timepoints after vaccination, vaccine- and infection-induced clones shrank markedly.

Germline CDR1 SGHTA, CDR2 FQGNSA. The CDR3 is 11 residues long. Researchers isolated CD4+ T cells once 9 to 11 days of culture had elapsed. Participants got two doses of BNT162b2 or mRNA-1273 vaccine. This clone was found a few times. Its specificity is unknown. Mismatch with germline at one junction end may stem from a read error. Method: immunoSEQ multiplex PCR; TCRdb's copy keeps in-frame clones and lacks some. Here the sample spans 70,000 or so clones, around 70% being singletons. The origin of this receptor is a human donor who received a COVID-19 vaccine. Source: CD4+ T cells from PBMCs cultured without peptide, taken after COVID-19 vaccination. The V and J genes are TRBV7-2 and TRBJ2-3; D may be TRBD1 (6 bases). The DNA for the CDR3 is TGTGCCAGCAGCTTAGCAAGTTGGACAGTTTTT. Translating gives CASSLASWTVF. Filled out from reference TRBV7-2 and TRBJ2-3, the complete variable domain reads GAGVSQSPSNKVTEKGKDVELRCDPISGHTALYWYRQSLGQGLEFLIYFQGNSAPDKSGLPSDRFSAERTGGSVSTLTIQRTQQEDSAVYLCASSLASWTVFGPGTRLTVL.